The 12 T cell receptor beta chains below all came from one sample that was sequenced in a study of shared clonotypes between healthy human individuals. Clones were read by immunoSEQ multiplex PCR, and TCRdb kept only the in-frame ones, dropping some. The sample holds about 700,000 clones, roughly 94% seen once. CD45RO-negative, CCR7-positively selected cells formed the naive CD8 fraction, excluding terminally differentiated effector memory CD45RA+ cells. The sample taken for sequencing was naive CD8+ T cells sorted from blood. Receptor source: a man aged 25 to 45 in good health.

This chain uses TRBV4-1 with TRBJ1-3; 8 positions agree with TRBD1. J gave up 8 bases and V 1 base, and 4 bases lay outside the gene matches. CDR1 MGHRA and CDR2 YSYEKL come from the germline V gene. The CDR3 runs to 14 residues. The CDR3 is CASSQARGPDTIYF. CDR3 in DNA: TGCGCCAGCAGCCAAGCCAGGGGGCCGGACACCATATATTTT.

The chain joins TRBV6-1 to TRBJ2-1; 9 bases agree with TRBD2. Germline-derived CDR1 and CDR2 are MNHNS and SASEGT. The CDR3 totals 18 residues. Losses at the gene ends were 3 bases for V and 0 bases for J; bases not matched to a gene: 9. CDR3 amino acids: CASSDNDRTSDSYNEQFF. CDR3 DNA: TGTGCCAGCAGTGATAACGATCGGACTAGCGACTCCTACAATGAGCAGTTCTTC.

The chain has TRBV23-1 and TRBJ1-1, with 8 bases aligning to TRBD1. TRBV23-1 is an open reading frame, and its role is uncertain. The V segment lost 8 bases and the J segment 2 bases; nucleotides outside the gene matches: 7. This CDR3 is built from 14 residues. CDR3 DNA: TGCGCCAGCCCCAAAGGACAGGGTAACACTGAAGCTTTCTTT. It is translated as CASPKGQGNTEAFF.

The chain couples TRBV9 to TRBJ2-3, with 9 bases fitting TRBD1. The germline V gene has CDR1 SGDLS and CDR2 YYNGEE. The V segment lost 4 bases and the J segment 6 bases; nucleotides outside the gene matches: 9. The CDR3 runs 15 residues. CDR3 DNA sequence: TGTGCCAGCAGCCCGCCGGGACAGGGTGTCGATACGCAGTATTTT. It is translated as CASSPPGQGVDTQYF.

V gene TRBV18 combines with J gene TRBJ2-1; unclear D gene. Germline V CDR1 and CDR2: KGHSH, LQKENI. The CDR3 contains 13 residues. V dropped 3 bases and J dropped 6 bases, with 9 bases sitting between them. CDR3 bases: TGTGCCAGCTCACCGGGGAAGCTCAATGAGCAGTTCTTC. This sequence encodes CASSPGKLNEQFF.

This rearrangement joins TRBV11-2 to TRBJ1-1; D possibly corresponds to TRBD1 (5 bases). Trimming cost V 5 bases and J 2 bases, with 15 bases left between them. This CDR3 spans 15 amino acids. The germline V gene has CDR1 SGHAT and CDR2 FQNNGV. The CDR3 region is CASSLAGGSNTEAFF. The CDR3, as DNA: TGTGCCAGCAGCCTAGCCGGGGGGTCTAACACTGAAGCTTTCTTT.

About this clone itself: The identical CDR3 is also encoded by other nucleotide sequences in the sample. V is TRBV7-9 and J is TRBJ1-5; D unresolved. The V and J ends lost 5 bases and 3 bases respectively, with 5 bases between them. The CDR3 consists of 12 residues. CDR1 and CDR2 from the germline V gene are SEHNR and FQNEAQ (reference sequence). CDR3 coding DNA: TGTGCCAGCAGCCTCACCAATCAGCCCCAGCATTTT. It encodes CASSLTNQPQHF.

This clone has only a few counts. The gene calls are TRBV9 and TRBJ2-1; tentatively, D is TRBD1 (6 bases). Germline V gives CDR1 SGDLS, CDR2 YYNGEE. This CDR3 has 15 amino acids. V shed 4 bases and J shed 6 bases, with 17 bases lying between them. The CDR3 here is CASSSVRGRGNEQFF. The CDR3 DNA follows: TGTGCCAGCAGCTCCGTTAGGGGCAGGGGCAATGAGCAGTTCTTC.

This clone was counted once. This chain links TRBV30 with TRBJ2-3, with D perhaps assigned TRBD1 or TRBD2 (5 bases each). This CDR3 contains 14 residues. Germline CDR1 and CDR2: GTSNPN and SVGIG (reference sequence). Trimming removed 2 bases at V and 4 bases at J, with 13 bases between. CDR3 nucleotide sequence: TGTGCCTGGAGTCGATCGGGGACGTCAGATACGCAGTATTTT. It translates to CAWSRSGTSDTQYF.

CDR3 protein: CAISESLWMTDEARAQHF. The CDR3 DNA is TGTGCCATCAGTGAGTCCCTGTGGATGACGGATGAAGCTCGGGCCCAGCATTTT. This chain uses TRBV10-3 with TRBJ1-5; no clear D gene. Trimming took 0 bases from V and 11 from J, leaving 26 bases between them. From germline, CDR1 is ENHRY and CDR2 SYGVKD. The length of the CDR3 is 18 residues.

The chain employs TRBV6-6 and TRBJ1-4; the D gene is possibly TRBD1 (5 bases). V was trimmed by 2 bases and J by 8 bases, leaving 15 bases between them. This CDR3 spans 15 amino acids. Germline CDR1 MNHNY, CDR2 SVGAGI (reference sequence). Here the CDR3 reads CASSYGVGTGEKLFF. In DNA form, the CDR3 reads TGTGCCAGCAGTTACGGAGTGGGGACCGGCGAAAAACTGTTTTTT.

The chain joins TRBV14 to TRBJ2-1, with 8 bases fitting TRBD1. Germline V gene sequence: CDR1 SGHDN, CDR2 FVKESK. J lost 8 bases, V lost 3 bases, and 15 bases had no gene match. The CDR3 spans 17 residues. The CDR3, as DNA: TGTGCCAGCAGCCACGCTCTTCAGGGGGCTGCGCGTTATGAGCAGTTCTTC. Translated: CASSHALQGAARYEQFF.